This T cell receptor (beta chain) was obtained from a study of Graves' ophthalmopathy and Graves' hyperthyroidism. Study-wide results and limits: Appearing in blood as well were most expanded thyroid clonotypes above 0.001 frequency. Progression of ophthalmopathy was predicted by the model with about 66% sensitivity and around 72% specificity.

Trimming took 4 bases from V and 6 from J, leaving 9 bases between them. CDR3 length: 13 amino acids. Germline CDR1 SNHLY, CDR2 FYNNEI. Moderate-to-severe activity, CAS at least 3, NOSPECS at least 4 and duration under 3 months characterized donors with ophthalmopathy. Pregnancy or lactation, uncontrolled infections and other autoimmune diseases were grounds for excluding patients. This clonotype was recorded many times. Its cognate antigen is unknown. TCR beta CDR3 amplification used RNA transcripts. The library came from an HTBI-primed first-round RT-PCR and a second-round multiplex PCR. TCRdb processed the multiplex PCR reads anew with MiXCR; each CDR3 protein has one entry. Counted here are about 220,000 distinct CDR3 sequences, about a fifth occurring once; the ten biggest clones make up under 55%.

The sequence was obtained from a woman aged 45-60 years with Graves' ophthalmopathy. Sequenced sample: peripheral blood. The chain links TRBV2 to TRBJ2-2; D is perhaps TRBD1 or TRBD2 (5 bases each). The DNA of the CDR3 is TGTGCCAGCAGTGTGGGACGCGCCGGGGAGCTGTTTTTT. Amino acid sequence: CASSVGRAGELFF.